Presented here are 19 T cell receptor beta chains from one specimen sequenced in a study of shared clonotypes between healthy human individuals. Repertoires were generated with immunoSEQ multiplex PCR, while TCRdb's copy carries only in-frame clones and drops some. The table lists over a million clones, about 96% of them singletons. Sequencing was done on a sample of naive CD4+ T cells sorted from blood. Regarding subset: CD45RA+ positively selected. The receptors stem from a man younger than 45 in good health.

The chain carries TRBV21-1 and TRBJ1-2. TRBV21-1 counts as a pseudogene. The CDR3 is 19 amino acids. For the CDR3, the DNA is TGTGATCTGCGCGTGGAAAAGAAGGGACGGAACCTCGTCCTCTATGGCTACACCTTC. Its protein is CDLRVEKKGRNLVLYGYTF.

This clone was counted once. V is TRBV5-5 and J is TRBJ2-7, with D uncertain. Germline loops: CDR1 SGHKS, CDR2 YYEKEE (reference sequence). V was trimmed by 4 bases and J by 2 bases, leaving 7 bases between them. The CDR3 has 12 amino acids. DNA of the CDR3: TGTGCCAGCAGCCCGCACCCCTACGAGCAGTACTTC. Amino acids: CASSPHPYEQYF.

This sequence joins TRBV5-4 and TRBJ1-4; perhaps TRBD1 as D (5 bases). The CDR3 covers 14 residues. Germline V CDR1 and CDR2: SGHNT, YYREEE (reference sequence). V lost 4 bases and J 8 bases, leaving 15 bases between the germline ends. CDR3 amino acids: CASSPGGGKEKLFF. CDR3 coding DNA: TGTGCCAGCAGCCCCGGTGGGGGTAAGGAAAAACTGTTTTTT.

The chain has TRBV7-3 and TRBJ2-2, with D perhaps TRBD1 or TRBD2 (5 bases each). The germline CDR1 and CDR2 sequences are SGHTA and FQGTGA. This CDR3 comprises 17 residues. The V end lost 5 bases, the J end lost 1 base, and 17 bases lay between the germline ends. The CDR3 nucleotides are TGTGCCAGCAGCCCCCGGGGACCCGGGTTGAACACCGGGGAGCTGTTTTTT. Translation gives CASSPRGPGLNTGELFF. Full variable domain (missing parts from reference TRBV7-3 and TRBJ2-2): GAGVSQTPSNKVTEKGKYVELRCDPISGHTALYWYRQSLGQGPEFLIYFQGTGAADDSGLPNDRFFAVRPEGSVSTLKIQRTERGDSAVYLCASSPRGPGLNTGELFFGEGSRLTVL.

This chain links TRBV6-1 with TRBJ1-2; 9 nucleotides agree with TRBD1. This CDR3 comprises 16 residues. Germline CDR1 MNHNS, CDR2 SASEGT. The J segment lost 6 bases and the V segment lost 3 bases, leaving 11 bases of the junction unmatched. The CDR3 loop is CASSDTGGAVLDGYTF. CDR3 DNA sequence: TGTGCCAGCAGTGATACAGGGGGCGCGGTGTTGGATGGCTACACCTTC.

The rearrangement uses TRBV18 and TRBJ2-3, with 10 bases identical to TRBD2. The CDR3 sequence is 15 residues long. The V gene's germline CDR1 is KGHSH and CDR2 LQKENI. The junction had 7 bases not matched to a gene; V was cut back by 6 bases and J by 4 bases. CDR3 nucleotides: TGTGCCAGCTCCCAACTAGCGGGAATGTCAGATACGCAGTATTTT. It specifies CASSQLAGMSDTQYF.

In DNA form, the CDR3 reads TGTGCCAGCAGCTCCACTCTGGGGGGCTTCTACGAGCAGTACTTC. It encodes CASSSTLGGFYEQYF. The chain uses TRBV5-6 and TRBJ2-7; possibly TRBD1 or TRBD2 for D (6 bases each). The ends were cut back, 3 bases at V and 3 bases at J, with 16 bases in the middle. This CDR3 has 15 residues. Germline-derived CDR1 and CDR2 are SGHDT and YYEEEE.

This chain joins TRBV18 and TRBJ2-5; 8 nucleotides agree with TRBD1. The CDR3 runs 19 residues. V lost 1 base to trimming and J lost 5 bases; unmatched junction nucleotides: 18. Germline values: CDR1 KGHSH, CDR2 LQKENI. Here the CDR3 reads CASSPRLGTGTLRGETQYF. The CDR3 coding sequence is TGTGCCAGCTCACCACGGTTGGGGACAGGTACCCTTCGGGGGGAGACCCAGTACTTC.

The CDR3 DNA reads TGCAGCGCCGGAGGTCGCGGGAGGGATTATGAGCAGTTCTTC. Translated: CSAGGRGRDYEQFF. The rearrangement uses TRBV29-1 and TRBJ2-1, with 9 bases identical to TRBD2. This CDR3 is built from 14 residues. Germline V gene sequence: CDR1 SQVTM, CDR2 ANQGSEA. With 7 bases clipped from V and 8 bases from J, the junction kept 12 bases outside the gene matches.

The CDR3 is CASSLYGRIYGGYTF. CDR3 coding DNA: TGTGCCAGCAGTTTATATGGCCGTATCTACGGCGGCTACACCTTC. The chain couples TRBV28 to TRBJ1-2; D is undetermined. The CDR3 is made up of 15 amino acids. CDR1 MDHEN and CDR2 SYDVKM come from the germline V gene. V shed 1 base and J shed 8 bases, with 17 bases lying between them.

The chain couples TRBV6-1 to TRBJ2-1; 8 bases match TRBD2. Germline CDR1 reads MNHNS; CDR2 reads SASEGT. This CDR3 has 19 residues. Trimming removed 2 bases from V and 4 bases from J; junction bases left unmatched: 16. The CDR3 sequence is CASSELRSGRRALYNEQFF. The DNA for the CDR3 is TGTGCCAGCAGTGAACTCCGAAGCGGGAGAAGGGCCTTATACAATGAGCAGTTCTTC.

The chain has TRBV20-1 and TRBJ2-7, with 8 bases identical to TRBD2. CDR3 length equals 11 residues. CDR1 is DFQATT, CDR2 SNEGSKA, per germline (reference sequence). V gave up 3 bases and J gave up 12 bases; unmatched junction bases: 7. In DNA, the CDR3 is TGCAGTGCTAGTAAGCGGGAGCTGCTGTACTTC. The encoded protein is CSASKRELLYF.

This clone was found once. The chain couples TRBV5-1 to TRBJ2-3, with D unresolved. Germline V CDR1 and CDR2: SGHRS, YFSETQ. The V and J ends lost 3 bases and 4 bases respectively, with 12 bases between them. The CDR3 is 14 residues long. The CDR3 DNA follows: TGCGCCAGCAGCTCGTCCGTGGTCGCAGATACGCAGTATTTT. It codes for CASSSSVVADTQYF.

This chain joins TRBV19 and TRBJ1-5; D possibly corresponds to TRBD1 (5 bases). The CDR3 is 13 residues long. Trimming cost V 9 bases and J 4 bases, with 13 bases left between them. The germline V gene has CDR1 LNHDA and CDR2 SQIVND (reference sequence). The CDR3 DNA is TGTGCCAGCAAGGGGTCACTTAATCAGCCCCAGCATTTT. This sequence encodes CASKGSLNQPQHF.

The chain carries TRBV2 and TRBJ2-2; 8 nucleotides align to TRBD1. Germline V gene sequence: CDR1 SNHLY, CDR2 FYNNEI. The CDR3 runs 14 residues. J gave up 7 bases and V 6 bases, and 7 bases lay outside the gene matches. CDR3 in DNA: TGTGCCAGCAGGGACAGGGTAACCCACGGGGAGCTGTTTTTT. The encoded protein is CASRDRVTHGELFF.

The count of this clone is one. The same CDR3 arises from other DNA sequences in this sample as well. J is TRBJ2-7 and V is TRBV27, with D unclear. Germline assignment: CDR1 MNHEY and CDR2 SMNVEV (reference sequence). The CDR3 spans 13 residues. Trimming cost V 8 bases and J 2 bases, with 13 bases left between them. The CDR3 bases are TGTGCCAGCTCACGGACGGCTACCTACGAGCAGTACTTC. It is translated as CASSRTATYEQYF.

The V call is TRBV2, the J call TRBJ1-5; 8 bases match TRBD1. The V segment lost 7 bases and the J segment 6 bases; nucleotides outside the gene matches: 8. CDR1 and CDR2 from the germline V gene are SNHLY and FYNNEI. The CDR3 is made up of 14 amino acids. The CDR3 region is CASTLTGAGQPQHF. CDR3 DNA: TGTGCCAGCACCCTGACAGGGGCTGGTCAGCCCCAGCATTTT.

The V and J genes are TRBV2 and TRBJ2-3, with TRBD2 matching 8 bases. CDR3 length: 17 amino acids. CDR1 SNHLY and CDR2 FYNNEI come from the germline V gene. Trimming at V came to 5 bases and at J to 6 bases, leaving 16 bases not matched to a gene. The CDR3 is CASSLRSGTPQIDTQYF. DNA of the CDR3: TGTGCCAGCAGTCTCCGTAGCGGGACCCCACAGATTGATACGCAGTATTTT.

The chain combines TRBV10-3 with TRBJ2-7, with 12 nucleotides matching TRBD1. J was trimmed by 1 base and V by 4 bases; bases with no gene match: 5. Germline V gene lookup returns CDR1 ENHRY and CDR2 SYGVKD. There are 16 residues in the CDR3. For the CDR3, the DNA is TGTGCCATCAGTGGAGGGACAGGGGGCGCTTCCTACGAGCAGTACTTC. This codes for CAISGGTGGASYEQYF.